This T cell receptor beta chain was captured in a study of cytomegalovirus exposure and HLA in healthy donors. Overall study findings and caveats: CMV serostatus alone was available as immune exposure information. The Asian-associated ancestry cluster reportedly had fewer N-insertions than the approximately 670-donor mean in a later analysis.

With respect to this clone: The antigen is undetermined.

The length of the CDR3 is 14 residues. CDR1 and CDR2 from the germline V gene are MNHNS and SASEGT. Trimming removed 7 bases from V and 5 bases from J; junction bases left unmatched: 6. Amplification used 60 Vbeta primers and 13 Jbeta primers. Authors' processing steps: Unique TCR beta chains numbered approximately 80 million in a later analysis, with roughly 10 million shared. TCRdb's copy holds only in-frame clones and misses some; the assay was immunoSEQ multiplex PCR. V, J and clone size are taken as reported in that table, and D and trimming were inferred from the DNA itself. The sample comprises 90,000 to 120,000 clones, around 80% of which are singletons, and more than 1% rests with the top ten.

Sequencing used PBMCs. The TCR originated in a young woman in good health and CMV-seronegative. This chain uses TRBV6-1 with TRBJ2-2; 8 bases are a match to TRBD1. The CDR3 reads CASTQTGETGELFF. DNA for the CDR3: TGTGCCAGCACCCAGACAGGGGAAACCGGGGAGCTGTTTTTT.